This T cell receptor (beta chain) was recorded in a study of OX40 agonist ivuxolimab in advanced cancers. About the study as a whole: Ivuxolimab was a fully human IgG2 agonistic monoclonal antibody targeting the costimulatory receptor OX40 (CD134). Intravenous ivuxolimab was administered to patients every 2 weeks at six dose levels: 0.01, 0.1, 0.3, 1.5, 3 and 10 mg/kg. Of the 52 patients in dose escalation, around 19 had hepatocellular carcinoma, some 15 had melanoma, 9 had renal cell carcinoma and 9 had head and neck cancer. In the dose-escalation cohort, 75% to 85% of patients were male, and the mean age was roughly 56 years with a range of roughly 23 to 79. Prior anti-PD-1, anti-PD-L1 or anti-CTLA-4 therapy was permitted, and checkpoint inhibitors had been received by about 36% of dose-escalation patients. Partial responses occurred in three dose-escalation patients, of whom one had hepatocellular carcinoma and two had cutaneous melanoma. Peripheral TCRbeta sequencing aimed to test whether ivuxolimab altered TCR sequence diversity and caused clonal T-cell expansion. The monotherapy dose-escalation portion (N of about 49 patients) of the phase I ivuxolimab trial is reported in the paper. Study-level results and caveats: Which antigens the clonally expanded peripheral T cells were specific for was not determined. After ivuxolimab, more expanded clones were found on average in CD8+ T cells than in CD4+ T cells. Clonal expansion of both CD4+ and CD8+ blood T cells was observed from baseline to week 6 at doses 0.1 to 3.0 mg/kg. Low levels of normalized T-cell clonal expansion were also seen in some patients who did not respond. Partial responders in the 0.1-3.0 mg/kg groups had among the lowest normalized peripheral clonal expansion, especially among CD8+ T cells.

Patients with a history of autoimmune disease or receiving systemic immunosuppression were excluded from the trial. Peripheral blood for TCR sequencing was drawn from every dose cohort at baseline, at cycle 4 day 1 and at cycle 7 day 1. The samples were drawn from a first-in-human, open-label, multicenter phase I dose-escalation trial of ivuxolimab. The trial enrolled adults with locally advanced or metastatic head and neck squamous cell, hepatocellular, melanoma or renal cell carcinoma. Before TCR sequencing, CD4+ and CD8+ T cells were separately sorted from peripheral blood. Including cysteine and phenylalanine, the CDR3 has 13 amino acids. The retained sequence is limited to the CDR3, 39 bases, with the frame set at the first base. For sequencing of the TCRbeta CDR3 region, genomic DNA was extracted from the sorted cells. The immunoSEQ Assay was used for sequencing of TCRbeta CDR3 regions. TCRdb carries this immuneACCESS record with in-frame sequences only. Its versions omit some clonotypes, under half of them owing to an unresolved V gene in the studies checked, with the rest unexplained. The sample contains some 46,000 clones, more than 75% of them found a single time. The top ten hold 3.5% to 4.5% of the sample.

Remarks on this clone: No antigen is known for it. Base qualities are not at hand, and no much larger clone is one base apart.

The chain uses TRBV12-1 and TRBJ2-7; whether TRBD2, the table's D call, matches the DNA was not checked. TRBV12-1 is termed a pseudogene. The sequenced sample was CD4+ or CD8+ T cells sorted from blood, obtained in a trial of the OX40 agonist ivuxolimab. This TCR was recovered from an adult with an advanced solid tumor such as melanoma, head and neck, liver or kidney cancer. The CDR3 sequence is CASSFSGRYEQYF. The bases read TGTGCCAGCAGCTTTAGCGGGCGGTACGAGCAGTACTTC.